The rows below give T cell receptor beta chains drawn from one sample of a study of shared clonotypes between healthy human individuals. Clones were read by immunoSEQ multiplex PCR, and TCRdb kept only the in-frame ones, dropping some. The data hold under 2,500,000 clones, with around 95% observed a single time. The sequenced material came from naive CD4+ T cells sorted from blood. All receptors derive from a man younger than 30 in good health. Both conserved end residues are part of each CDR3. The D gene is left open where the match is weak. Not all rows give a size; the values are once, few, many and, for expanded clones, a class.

CDR3nt: TGCGCCAGCAGCCGATCGCCGGGACTTGCTGGTGAAAAACTGTTTTTT
CDR3aa: CASSRSPGLAGEKLFF
d_gene: .
abundance: once
v_gene: TRBV5-1
j_gene: TRBJ1-4

CDR3nt: TGTGCCAGCAGCGTGACAGGGGTGAACACTGAAGCTTTCTTT
CDR3aa: CASSVTGVNTEAFF
d_gene: TRBD1
abundance: few
v_gene: TRBV7-2
j_gene: TRBJ1-1

CDR3nt: TGCAGCGTTCTTATTGGGGATTACGACGAGCAGTACTTC
CDR3aa: CSVLIGDYDEQYF
d_gene: .
abundance: .
v_gene: TRBV29-1
j_gene: TRBJ2-7

CDR3nt: TGTGCCAGCAGCCTAACCCGGGGACTAGCGGGGTCCTACGAGCAGTACTTC
CDR3aa: CASSLTRGLAGSYEQYF
d_gene: TRBD2
abundance: .
v_gene: TRBV11-2
j_gene: TRBJ2-7

CDR3nt: TGTGCCAGCAGGTTTTCTGGACAGTCGATCCCGGGCGGGGAGCTGTTTTTT
CDR3aa: CASRFSGQSIPGGELFF
d_gene: .
abundance: .
v_gene: TRBV2
j_gene: TRBJ2-2

CDR3nt: TGTGCCAGCAGCCTAGGACAGGCAGTGAATGAGCAGTTCTTC
CDR3aa: CASSLGQAVNEQFF
d_gene: TRBD1
abundance: once
v_gene: TRBV7-2
j_gene: TRBJ2-1

CDR3nt: TGTGCCATCAGCGCCTTCTCTGGGGCCAACGTCCTGACTTTC
CDR3aa: CAISAFSGANVLTF
d_gene: .
abundance: .
v_gene: TRBV10-3
j_gene: TRBJ2-6

CDR3nt: TGTGCCAGCAGCTTAGTTTCGGGGGGCCAGGGAAACACCATATATTTT
CDR3aa: CASSLVSGGQGNTIYF
d_gene: .
abundance: .
v_gene: TRBV7-2
j_gene: TRBJ1-3

CDR3nt: TGCGCCAGCAGCTCGGGACTAGCCTATAGCAATGAGCAGTTCTTC
CDR3aa: CASSSGLAYSNEQFF
d_gene: TRBD2
abundance: once
v_gene: TRBV5-1
j_gene: TRBJ2-1

CDR3nt: TGTGCCAGCAGCTGGTTCGCGGGGGATGAGCAGTTCTTC
CDR3aa: CASSWFAGDEQFF
d_gene: TRBD2
abundance: .
v_gene: TRBV5-4
j_gene: TRBJ2-1

CDR3nt: TGCGCCAGCATGTACGGGAGAAGCACAGATACGCAGTATTTT
CDR3aa: CASMYGRSTDTQYF
d_gene: .
abundance: .
v_gene: TRBV5-1
j_gene: TRBJ2-3

CDR3nt: TGTGCCAGCTCCAGGGACAGGGAAGCTTTCTTT
CDR3aa: CASSRDREAFF
d_gene: TRBD1
abundance: once
v_gene: TRBV6-5
j_gene: TRBJ1-1

CDR3nt: TGTGCCAGCAGCTTAGCGCTGTTCTTCTCCCCCACCGGGGAGCTGTTTTTT
CDR3aa: CASSLALFFSPTGELFF
d_gene: .
abundance: .
v_gene: TRBV11-2
j_gene: TRBJ2-2

CDR3nt: TGTGCCAGCAGCCCGCCGGGACTCAACTACGAGCAGTACTTC
CDR3aa: CASSPPGLNYEQYF
d_gene: .
abundance: .
v_gene: TRBV11-2
j_gene: TRBJ2-7

CDR3nt: TGCGCCAGCAGCTTGAGGTCACTAGCGGGATCGGACGAGCAGTACTTC
CDR3aa: CASSLRSLAGSDEQYF
d_gene: TRBD2
abundance: .
v_gene: TRBV5-1
j_gene: TRBJ2-7

CDR3nt: TGTGCCAGCAGCTTTTCACAGGAGAACACTGAAGCTTTCTTT
CDR3aa: CASSFSQENTEAFF
d_gene: .
abundance: .
v_gene: TRBV5-4
j_gene: TRBJ1-1

CDR3nt: TGTGCCACCAGCCGGGGGGGCTCTGGAAACACCATATATTTT
CDR3aa: CATSRGGSGNTIYF
d_gene: .
abundance: .
v_gene: TRBV15
j_gene: TRBJ1-3

CDR3nt: TGTGCCAGCACCGCGACCGGGACAGGGGACCCCGAGCAGTACTTC
CDR3aa: CASTATGTGDPEQYF
d_gene: TRBD1
abundance: .
v_gene: TRBV7-6
j_gene: TRBJ2-7

CDR3nt: TGTGCCAGCAGCAGGGGACTAGCGGGAGGGCCCTCCTACAATGAGCAGTTCTTC
CDR3aa: CASSRGLAGGPSYNEQFF
d_gene: TRBD2
abundance: .
v_gene: TRBV7-9
j_gene: TRBJ2-1

CDR3nt: TGTGCCAGCCGTATCGTAGAGTACGAGCAGTACTTC
CDR3aa: CASRIVEYEQYF
d_gene: .
abundance: once
v_gene: TRBV2
j_gene: TRBJ2-7

CDR3nt: TGTGCCAGCAGCGGGACAGACCTGAGATATGAGCAGTACTTC
CDR3aa: CASSGTDLRYEQYF
d_gene: .
abundance: once
v_gene: TRBV9
j_gene: TRBJ2-7

CDR3nt: TGTGCCAGCAGTGACCCCCCCAGGGGGGCCAATCAGCCCCAGCATTTT
CDR3aa: CASSDPPRGANQPQHF
d_gene: TRBD1
abundance: .
v_gene: TRBV6-1
j_gene: TRBJ1-5

CDR3nt: TGTGCCAGCAGCTTACGGGAAAACTATGGCTACACCTTC
CDR3aa: CASSLRENYGYTF
d_gene: .
abundance: .
v_gene: TRBV11-2
j_gene: TRBJ1-2

CDR3nt: TGTGCCAGCAGCCAAGAAGGAGGGAGGATAGAGACCCAGTACTTC
CDR3aa: CASSQEGGRIETQYF
d_gene: .
abundance: .
v_gene: TRBV4-2
j_gene: TRBJ2-5

CDR3nt: TGTGCCTGGAGCGGGGACGGCAATTCACCCCTCCACTTT
CDR3aa: CAWSGDGNSPLHF
d_gene: .
abundance: .
v_gene: TRBV30
j_gene: TRBJ1-6

CDR3nt: TGTGCCAGCAGTGAATCCCCGTCAGGGGGCAATCAGCCCCAGCATTTT
CDR3aa: CASSESPSGGNQPQHF
d_gene: .
abundance: once
v_gene: TRBV6-1
j_gene: TRBJ1-5

CDR3nt: TGTGCCACCAGCAGGGAAGGGGACACCCTGGCGGGCACTGAAGCTTTCTTT
CDR3aa: CATSREGDTLAGTEAFF
d_gene: .
abundance: .
v_gene: TRBV15
j_gene: TRBJ1-1

CDR3nt: TGTGCCAGCAGCTTGGGACTAGCGGTCGAGACCCAGTACTTC
CDR3aa: CASSLGLAVETQYF
d_gene: TRBD2
abundance: .
v_gene: TRBV7-2
j_gene: TRBJ2-5

CDR3nt: TGTGCCTGGAGTGCATTACAGGCGGTCGAGCAGTACTTC
CDR3aa: CAWSALQAVEQYF
d_gene: .
abundance: .
v_gene: TRBV30
j_gene: TRBJ2-7

CDR3nt: TGCGCCAGCAGCTCCCAGACGGGACAAGAGACCCAGTACTTC
CDR3aa: CASSSQTGQETQYF
d_gene: .
abundance: .
v_gene: TRBV5-1
j_gene: TRBJ2-5